What follows describes a single TCR beta chain. The record originates from a study of blood T cell repertoires in COVID-19. Study background: Collection of acute and convalescent COVID-19 samples took place in the United States, Italy and Spain. The cDNA or gDNA used as material had been derived from T cells, B-cell-depleted T cells, or PBMCs.

The CDR3 is made up of 15 amino acids. The germline V gene has CDR1 MNHEY and CDR2 SMNVEV (reference sequence). Trimming cost V 1 base and J 5 bases, with 12 bases left between them. Under the authors' procedure: Reference gene primer amplification gave nucleated cell count estimates. Sequenced by immunoSEQ multiplex PCR; TCRdb stores in-frame clones only, minus some. V and J calls and clone size are given by that table; D and trimming were obtained from the DNA. This sample has roughly 250,000 clones, with 75% to 85% found just once. This TCR was sampled from a woman aged 55-75 years with active or convalescent COVID-19. The sequenced sample was peripheral blood. The V gene is TRBV27, the J gene TRBJ2-1, with D tentatively TRBD2 (6 bases). CDR3 in amino acids: CASSLYLEGHNEQFF. DNA for the CDR3: TGTGCCAGCAGTTTATATCTGGAGGGGCACAATGAGCAGTTCTTC.